This T cell receptor beta chain is drawn from a study of blood T cells in healthy people across ages. Findings of the study overall: Versus aged donors, long-lived donors had higher diversity and more naive CD4+ cells.

A J-beta primer mix and a sample-barcoded 5' primer were used in a second PCR of roughly 7 to 12 cycles. Each cDNA molecule was tagged by a template-switch adaptor that had 12 random nucleotides. TCRdb reprocessed the 5' RACE reads via MiXCR and lists one record per CDR3 protein. The table has about 670,000 distinct CDR3 sequences, approximately 52% seen once. Germline V gives CDR1 MNHEY, CDR2 SMNVEV (reference sequence). The length of the CDR3 is 16 residues. Trimming cost V 4 bases and J 4 bases; bases outside gene matches: 5. This clonotype was seen repeatedly, ten times or more. Antigen unknown. The sequencing sample was made of blood. The V and J genes are TRBV27 and TRBJ2-7; 15 bases fit TRBD2. This receptor was taken from a woman of 80 years or more in good health. This chain's CDR3 is CASSSGLAGGLYEQYF. The CDR3 nucleotides read TGTGCCAGCAGTTCGGGACTAGCGGGGGGTTTATACGAGCAGTACTTC.